These 28 T cell receptor beta chains share one sample of origin, sequenced in a study of blood T cell repertoires in COVID-19. Profiling relied on immunoSEQ multiplex PCR, and the TCRdb table lists in-frame clones only, not all of them. The table has 250,000 to 300,000 clones, approximately 83% seen once. The sample was peripheral blood. These TCRs come from a woman in her 70s with acute or convalescent COVID-19.

This chain uses TRBV9 with TRBJ2-7; 10 bases agree with TRBD2. The junction had 10 bases not matched to a gene; V was cut back by 4 bases and J by 3 bases. The CDR3 consists of 16 residues. CDR1 SGDLS and CDR2 YYNGEE come from the germline V gene. As DNA, the CDR3 is TGTGCCAGCAGCCACACAAGCGGGGGGGCCGGCTACGAGCAGTACTTC. Residues: CASSHTSGGAGYEQYF.

This chain joins TRBV3-1 (or the pseudogene TRBV3-2) and TRBJ2-1; TRBD1 aligns across 9 bases. The CDR3 is 16 amino acids. With 6 bases clipped from V and 6 bases from J, the junction kept 12 bases outside the gene matches. The germline CDR1 and CDR2 sequences are LGHDT and YNNKEL (reference sequence). The CDR3 protein is CASSRTGTGRRNEQFF. CDR3 DNA sequence: TGTGCCAGCAGTCGCACCGGGACAGGGAGGCGCAATGAGCAGTTCTTC.

This chain joins TRBV5-6 and TRBJ2-5, with 9 nucleotides matching TRBD1. J lost 5 bases, V lost 6 bases, and 8 bases had no gene match. This CDR3 is built from 14 residues. The germline CDR1 and CDR2 sequences are SGHDT and YYEEEE. The CDR3 DNA reads as TGTGCCAGCAAGGGACAGGGCAGGCAGGAGACCCAGTACTTC. Translated: CASKGQGRQETQYF.

The CDR3 DNA is TGTGCCAGTAGGGTTGCGGCTACAGATACGCAGTATTTT. It encodes CASRVAATDTQYF. The chain employs TRBV19 and TRBJ2-3; unclear D gene. The V end lost 6 bases, the J end lost 3 bases, and 10 bases lay between the germline ends. There are 13 residues in the CDR3. Per the germline V gene, CDR1 is LNHDA and CDR2 is SQIVND (reference sequence).

The rearrangement joins TRBV24-1 to TRBJ2-1; 8 nucleotides line up with TRBD2. Germline CDR1 is KGHDR and CDR2 is SFDVKD. This CDR3 is 15 amino acids long. V lost 6 bases, J lost 9 bases, and 12 bases stayed unmatched. The CDR3 region is CATSSRAGLGGEQFF. For the CDR3, the DNA is TGTGCCACCAGTTCCCGTGCGGGACTAGGCGGTGAGCAGTTCTTC.

The chain couples TRBV27 to TRBJ2-2, with a tentative D call TRBD1 (6 bases). Germline values: CDR1 MNHEY, CDR2 SMNVEV (reference sequence). The CDR3 sequence is 17 residues long. V gave up 3 bases and J gave up 5 bases, with 19 bases separating them. The CDR3, as DNA: TGTGCCAGCAGTTTCCTCACCGGCAGGGGCGGGACCGGGGAGCTGTTTTTT. The encoded protein is CASSFLTGRGGTGELFF.

V gene TRBV2 combines with J gene TRBJ1-5; 8 bases are a match to TRBD1. Germline V gene data show CDR1 as SNHLY and CDR2 as FYNNEI. This CDR3 comprises 14 residues. J was trimmed by 7 bases and V by 7 bases; bases with no gene match: 9. CDR3 region: CASTGQGARQPQHF. The DNA for the CDR3 is TGTGCCAGCACCGGGCAGGGGGCAAGGCAGCCCCAGCATTTT.

CDR3 coding DNA: TGCGCCAGCAGCCCGGAGCGGGGGGATTACAATGAGCAGTTCTTC. It encodes CASSPERGDYNEQFF. V and J are TRBV5-1 and TRBJ2-1, with 9 bases fitting TRBD2. CDR1 and CDR2 (germline): SGHRS, YFSETQ. This CDR3 has 15 amino acids. V shed 4 bases, J shed 4 bases, and the junction held 6 bases outside the gene matches.

This clone was counted a few times. The chain has TRBV20-1 and TRBJ2-5; 14 bases align to TRBD2. Germline trimming cut 3 bases from V and 4 bases from J; bases unmatched to any gene: 7. Germline CDR1 and CDR2: DFQATT and SNEGSKA (reference sequence). This CDR3 contains 16 residues. Written as DNA, the CDR3 is TGCAGTGCTAGTGTGACTAGCGGGGGGGCAGGAGAGACCCAGTACTTC. It encodes CSASVTSGGAGETQYF.

The rearrangement uses TRBV5-1 and TRBJ1-4, with a weak D call TRBD1 (5 bases). Germline loops: CDR1 SGHRS, CDR2 YFSETQ. This CDR3 comprises 15 residues. V lost 0 bases, J lost 5 bases, and 11 bases lay in between. The CDR3 coding sequence is TGCGCCAGCAGCTTGGCGGGGGATAAAAATGAAAAACTGTTTTTT. Protein product: CASSLAGDKNEKLFF.

The rearrangement uses TRBV11-2 and TRBJ1-3, with TRBD1 identical over 8 bases. J lost 2 bases, V lost 5 bases, and 17 bases had no gene match. Germline V gene lookup returns CDR1 SGHAT and CDR2 FQNNGV. CDR3 length: 19 residues. CDR3 in DNA: TGTGCCAGCAGCCTCCGTTCAGGGGGCCTTCCTCCGACTGGAAACACCATATATTTT. It specifies CASSLRSGGLPPTGNTIYF.

This rearrangement joins TRBV19 to TRBJ1-2; D is undetermined. The CDR3 is made up of 16 amino acids. The ends were cut back, 5 bases at V and 2 bases at J, with 18 bases in the middle. CDR1 is LNHDA and CDR2 is SQIVND in the germline V gene (reference sequence). The CDR3 nucleotides are TGTGCCAGTAGTCTAGGCGGGCACTCCTTAAACTATGGCTACACCTTC. It is translated as CASSLGGHSLNYGYTF.

This clone was seen more than once but under ten times. This chain uses TRBV2 with TRBJ1-2; D may be TRBD1 (6 bases). Germline V gene sequence: CDR1 SNHLY, CDR2 FYNNEI. V lost 6 bases and J 4 bases, leaving 12 bases between the germline ends. This CDR3 region has 13 residues. The CDR3 loop reads CASRQGLGYGYTF. Here the CDR3 DNA reads TGTGCCAGCAGACAGGGTTTGGGCTATGGCTACACCTTC.

This chain links TRBV3-1 (or the pseudogene TRBV3-2) with TRBJ2-3; 11 bases align to TRBD2. V was clipped by 3 bases and J by 3 bases; unmatched bases: 5. This CDR3 region has 16 residues. Germline CDR1 LGHDT, CDR2 YNNKEL (reference sequence). This chain's CDR3 is CASSQTSGDFTDTQYF. CDR3 sequence (DNA): TGTGCCAGCAGCCAGACTAGCGGGGACTTTACAGATACGCAGTATTTT.

The J gene is TRBJ1-3, the V gene TRBV30; D possibly corresponds to TRBD1 (6 bases). Trimming left V 3 bases short and J 6 bases short, with 18 bases between. The germline V gene encodes CDR1 GTSNPN and CDR2 SVGIG (reference sequence). The CDR3 contains 15 residues. The chain's CDR3 is CAWRNLTGRINTIYF. The CDR3 DNA sequence: TGTGCCTGGAGAAACCTGACAGGACGCATAAACACCATATATTTT.

This clone is a singleton in its sample. This rearrangement joins TRBV3-1 (or the pseudogene TRBV3-2) to TRBJ1-3, with D possibly TRBD1 on 5 matching bases. V lost 4 bases and J lost 3, with 10 bases in between. The CDR3 covers 14 residues. In germline, CDR1 is LGHDT, CDR2 YNNKEL (reference sequence). The CDR3 DNA reads as TGTGCCAGCAGCCCCACGGGGGATGGAAACACCATATATTTT. Protein sequence: CASSPTGDGNTIYF.

The CDR3, as DNA: TGTGCCAGCAGCGAGATCAGTGGAAGGGGGCAGTACTTC. Protein: CASSEISGRGQYF. The rearrangement joins TRBV7-2 to TRBJ2-7; a possible D gene is TRBD1 (5 bases). This CDR3 has 13 amino acids. CDR1 is SGHTA and CDR2 is FQGNSA in the germline V gene. Trimming stripped 5 bases from V and 9 bases from J, with 17 bases between. Using reference TRBV7-2 and TRBJ2-7 for the parts outside the CDR3, the full variable domain is GAGVSQSPSNKVTEKGKDVELRCDPISGHTALYWYRQSLGQGLEFLIYFQGNSAPDKSGLPSDRFSAERTGGSVSTLTIQRTQQEDSAVYLCASSEISGRGQYFGPGTRLTVT.

This chain connects TRBV5-1 to TRBJ2-1, with TRBD1 matching over 7 bases. Germline V gene lookup returns CDR1 SGHRS and CDR2 YFSETQ. J lost 4 bases, V lost 2 bases, and 9 bases had no gene match. The CDR3 loop spans 16 amino acids. CDR3 amino acids: CASSFTGATDYNEQFF. CDR3 coding DNA: TGCGCCAGCAGCTTCACAGGGGCCACGGATTACAATGAGCAGTTCTTC.

The V and J genes are TRBV30 and TRBJ2-1; 13 bases are shared with TRBD2. Germline trimming cut 3 bases from V and 0 bases from J; bases unmatched to any gene: 14. The germline CDR1 and CDR2 sequences are GTSNPN and SVGIG (reference sequence). The CDR3 is 20 amino acids. CDR3 loop: CAWRPTSGGAFPRSYNEQFF. Here the CDR3 DNA reads TGTGCCTGGAGGCCTACTAGCGGGGGGGCCTTCCCACGCTCCTACAATGAGCAGTTCTTC. The whole variable domain, remainder taken from reference TRBV30 and TRBJ2-1, is SQTIHQWPATLVQPVGSPLSLECTVEGTSNPNLYWYRQAAGRGLQLLFYSVGIGQISSEVPQNLSASRPQDRQFILSSKKLLLSDSGFYLCAWRPTSGGAFPRSYNEQFFGPGTRLTVL.

The chain's CDR3 is CASSWEGSYNSPLHF. CDR3 nucleotide sequence: TGCGCCAGCAGCTGGGAGGGGTCCTATAATTCACCCCTCCACTTT. The chain joins TRBV5-1 to TRBJ1-6, with a tentative D call TRBD1 (5 bases). V was cut by 3 bases and J by 1 base, with 8 bases left in between. The CDR3 has 15 residues. The germline CDR1 and CDR2 sequences are SGHRS and YFSETQ.

The V and J genes are TRBV11-3 and TRBJ1-5, with no clear D. This CDR3 has 19 amino acids. V dropped 3 bases and J dropped 0 bases, with 21 bases sitting between them. Germline V lookup: CDR1 SGHNT, CDR2 YENEEA. The CDR3 bases are TGTGCCAGCAGCTTGTTTAGTACAGACCCGCTTTATAGCAATCAGCCCCAGCATTTT. Its protein is CASSLFSTDPLYSNQPQHF.

The V and J genes are TRBV24-1 and TRBJ2-1, with 10 bases identical to TRBD2. The V gene's germline CDR1 is KGHDR and CDR2 SFDVKD. Losses at the gene ends were 5 bases for V and 7 bases for J; bases not matched to a gene: 10. This CDR3 contains 16 residues. For the CDR3, the DNA is TGTGCCACCAGTGCAGTTGGTCTAGCGGGGGCAAATGAGCAGTTCTTC. It codes for CATSAVGLAGANEQFF.

The chain uses TRBV10-3 and TRBJ1-2; D unclear. CDR1 and CDR2 from the germline V gene are ENHRY and SYGVKD. This CDR3 spans 16 amino acids. The ends were cut back, 6 bases at V and 3 bases at J, with 20 bases in the middle. The CDR3 is CAIRSTGDVGHYGYTF. The CDR3, as DNA: TGTGCCATCAGGAGTACCGGGGATGTCGGCCACTATGGCTACACCTTC.

This sequence joins TRBV7-2 and TRBJ1-5; TRBD1 agrees at 9 bases. V was pared by 3 bases and J by 3 bases, with 3 bases of the junction left unmatched. There are 15 residues in the CDR3. The germline CDR1 and CDR2 sequences are SGHTA and FQGNSA. The CDR3 spells CASSFGDRVNQPQHF. CDR3 nucleotides: TGTGCCAGCAGCTTTGGGGACAGGGTCAATCAGCCCCAGCATTTT.

The chain uses TRBV5-6 and TRBJ1-1; D gene ambiguous. Germline V gene sequence: CDR1 SGHDT, CDR2 YYEEEE. Trimming left V 5 bases short and J 3 bases short, with 14 bases between. The CDR3 runs to 14 residues. The DNA for the CDR3 is TGTGCCAGCAGTCGGAGAGGGATAGACACTGAAGCTTTCTTT. This codes for CASSRRGIDTEAFF. Full variable domain (outside the CDR3, taken from reference TRBV5-6 and TRBJ1-1): DAGVTQSPTHLIKTRGQQVTLRCSPKSGHDTVSWYQQALGQGPQFIFQYYEEEERQRGNFPDRFSGHQFPNYSSELNVNALLLGDSALYLCASSRRGIDTEAFFGQGTRLTVV.

The chain combines TRBV7-3 with TRBJ1-2, with 9 nucleotides matching TRBD1. After removal of 5 bases from V and 8 bases from J, the junction contained 9 bases not matched to a gene. The CDR3 has 14 residues. CDR1 SGHTA and CDR2 FQGTGA come from the germline V gene. The CDR3 coding sequence is TGTGCCAGCAGCCCGGAGGACAGGGGTGGAGGCTACACCTTC. Amino acid sequence: CASSPEDRGGGYTF.

The chain has TRBV6-5 and TRBJ1-6; 7 positions agree with TRBD1. J lost 12 bases, V lost 8 bases, and 10 bases had no gene match. The CDR3 contains 13 residues. CDR1 is MNHEY, CDR2 SVGAGI, per germline. Written as DNA, the CDR3 is TGTGCCAGCCGGGGACAGATCCTCCAACCCCTCCACTTT. It yields the protein CASRGQILQPLHF.

This chain links TRBV5-1 with TRBJ2-7; 9 positions agree with TRBD1. Trimming at V came to 4 bases and at J to 4 bases, leaving 21 bases not matched to a gene. The CDR3 runs 19 residues. Germline CDR1 and CDR2: SGHRS and YFSETQ. The CDR3 DNA reads TGCGCCAGCAGCCCGGGTCCCGGGACAGGGTTCGGTATTAATTACGAGCAGTACTTC. Encoded protein: CASSPGPGTGFGINYEQYF.